A selection of T cell receptor beta chains follows, all from one sample in a study of T-cell reconstitution after alpha-beta-depleted transplantation in children. MiXCR was run by TCRdb on the PCR reads, yielding one entry per CDR3 protein. The table records about 440,000 distinct CDR3 sequences, 43% of them present only once. The sample consisted of PBMCs, taken before TCRalphabeta/CD19-depleted stem cell transplant. These receptors were collected from a girl aged 2-10 years with aplastic anemia, due to receive a stem cell transplant. Both conserved end residues are part of each CDR3. D genes are given only for firm matches. Not every row has a clone size; where given, it reads once, few, many or a size class.

J gene	clone size	V gene	D gene	CDR3 protein	CDR3 DNA
TRBJ1-1	few	TRBV4-3	NA	CASSPTSGSMNTEAFF	TGCGCCAGCAGCCCGACCTCGGGAAGCATGAACACTGAAGCTTTCTTT
TRBJ2-5	NA	TRBV18	NA	CASSRRDNPETQYF	TGTGCCAGCTCACGCCGGGACAACCCGGAGACCCAGTACTTC
TRBJ2-1	few	TRBV2	NA	CASNLANEQFF	TGTGCCAGCAATCTCGCAAATGAGCAGTTCTTC
TRBJ1-6	NA	TRBV7-8	TRBD1	CASSRLQGAGNSPLHF	TGTGCCAGCAGCCGACTACAGGGGGCTGGAAATTCACCCCTCCACTTT
TRBJ2-5	NA	TRBV5-1	NA	CASRDGLGHYQETQYF	TGCGCCAGCAGAGATGGCTTGGGCCACTACCAAGAGACCCAGTACTTC
TRBJ1-2	NA	TRBV30	NA	CAWSVRRVSYGYTF	TGTGCCTGGAGTGTACGGAGGGTCTCCTATGGCTACACCTTC
TRBJ1-1	NA	TRBV6-2/TRBV6-3	NA	CASSNTRTALNTEAFF	TGTGCCAGCAGTAACACTCGGACAGCCCTGAACACTGAAGCTTTCTTT
TRBJ2-1	NA	TRBV27	NA	CASSLLWSSYNEQFF	TGTGCCAGCAGTTTACTTTGGAGTTCCTACAATGAGCAGTTCTTC
TRBJ2-7	many	TRBV12-3/TRBV12-4	NA	CASSFPLTSVAGGEQYF	TGTGCCAGCAGTTTTCCCCTGACTAGCGTGGCAGGGGGGGAGCAGTACTTC
TRBJ2-1	many	TRBV20-1	TRBD2	CSASGVAGGLEQFF	TGCAGTGCTAGTGGGGTAGCGGGAGGCCTTGAGCAGTTCTTC
TRBJ2-7	few	TRBV9	NA	CASSVGPGWSSYEQYF	TGTGCCAGCAGCGTAGGTCCGGGCTGGAGCTCCTACGAGCAGTACTTC
TRBJ2-4	NA	TRBV6-6	NA	CASSTRGGNIQYF	TGTGCCAGCAGTACCAGGGGCGGGAACATTCAGTACTTC
TRBJ1-5	NA	TRBV7-2	NA	CASRSPGSNQPQHF	TGTGCCAGCAGATCCCCAGGGAGCAATCAGCCCCAGCATTTT
TRBJ2-4	NA	TRBV20-1	NA	CSARNQGRGAKNIQYF	TGCAGTGCTAGAAACCAGGGACGTGGGGCCAAAAACATTCAGTACTTC
TRBJ2-7	NA	TRBV6-2/TRBV6-3	NA	CASSYVGIYEQYF	TGTGCCAGCAGTTACGTCGGGATTTACGAGCAGTACTTC
TRBJ2-3	few	TRBV6-5	NA	CASSYGDRLTDTQYF	TGTGCCAGCAGTTACGGTGACAGACTCACAGATACGCAGTATTTT
TRBJ2-1	NA	TRBV29-1	TRBD1	CSAWGTGDNEQFF	TGCAGCGCTTGGGGGACAGGGGACAATGAGCAGTTCTTC
TRBJ2-7	few	TRBV27	TRBD2	CASSPPASGKGEQYF	TGTGCCAGCAGTCCCCCGGCTAGCGGGAAGGGCGAGCAGTACTTC
TRBJ2-3	NA	TRBV20-1	NA	CSARINRDQSTDTQYF	TGCAGTGCCAGGATCAACAGGGATCAGAGCACAGATACGCAGTATTTT
TRBJ1-1	NA	TRBV20-1	NA	CSATTVNTEAFF	TGCAGTGCTACAACGGTGAACACTGAAGCTTTCTTT
TRBJ2-1	NA	TRBV7-3	NA	CASSLIWPLTENSYNEQFF	TGTGCCAGCAGCTTAATATGGCCATTGACAGAGAACTCCTACAATGAGCAGTTCTTC
TRBJ2-6	NA	TRBV6-1	NA	CASSQGFQSSGANVLTF	TGTGCCAGCAGCCAGGGTTTCCAATCCTCTGGGGCCAACGTCCTGACTTTC
TRBJ2-2	few	TRBV28	NA	CASSLSAGELFF	TGTGCCAGCAGTCTCTCAGCCGGGGAGCTGTTTTTT
TRBJ2-6	few	TRBV12-3/TRBV12-4	NA	CASSFFRGDSGANVLTF	TGTGCCAGCAGTTTTTTCAGAGGAGACTCTGGGGCCAACGTCCTGACTTTC